This record looks at one TCR beta chain sequence and its context. What it binds is not known. The CDR3 totals 18 residues. The germline gives CDR1 SGHNT, CDR2 YENEEA. V was pared by 0 bases and J by 4 bases, with 11 bases of the junction left unmatched. This specimen belongs to a study of OX40 agonist ivuxolimab in advanced cancers. Study context: It was ivuxolimab, an agonistic anti-OX40 (CD134) antibody, that patients were treated with. Two patients with cutaneous melanoma and one with hepatocellular carcinoma, three in total, showed partial responses. A male proportion of around 86% was recorded, with mean age roughly 60 years and range roughly 23 to 79. The study, taken as a whole, reports: Clonal expansion among partial responders at 0.1-3.0 mg/kg ranked near the lowest.

Generated by immunoSEQ multiplex PCR, the TCRdb table keeps only in-frame clones and is missing some. The top ten hold less than 3.5% of the sample, which has roughly 63,000 clones, 83% seen once. The TCR was taken from an adult with an advanced solid tumor such as melanoma, head and neck, liver or kidney cancer. Source: CD4+ or CD8+ T cells sorted from blood, taken in a trial of the OX40 agonist ivuxolimab. The chain has TRBV11-3 and TRBJ2-3; 9 nucleotides agree with TRBD2. This CDR3 reads CASSLDLSRGGDADTQYF. CDR3 nucleotides: TGTGCCAGCAGCTTAGATCTCTCGCGGGGGGGCGATGCAGATACGCAGTATTTT.